The source of this TCR beta chain is a study of radiation and T cells in renal cell carcinoma. Study details: Nephrectomy followed 15 Gy stereotactic body radiation by 4 weeks.

The time point is: blood 2 weeks post-SBRT. Treatment described: 15 Gy SBRT to primary tumor, nephrectomy 4 weeks later. Radiation-treated patients gave blood at baseline, week 2 and week 4. Clear cell pathology was present in this patient's renal cell carcinoma. The CDR3 consists of 14 residues. Trimming left V 0 bases short and J 1 base short, with 6 bases between. Profiled with immunoSEQ multiplex PCR; TCRdb holds only in-frame clones, not every one. The sample contains tens of thousands of clones, 75% to 90% of which appear only once. This chain uses TRBV23-1 with TRBJ1-1, with D hard to call. TRBV23-1 is an open reading frame, and its role is uncertain. The TCR was taken from a woman aged 70-85 years with renal cell carcinoma. Sample: blood, taken from a patient whose treatment included radiotherapy and nephrectomy. CDR3 in amino acids: CASSQSTRNTEAFF. CDR3 coding DNA: TGCGCCAGCAGTCAATCTACAAGGAACACTGAAGCTTTCTTT.